This record looks at one T cell receptor (beta chain) sequence and its context. The sample belongs to a study of blood T cell repertoires in COVID-19. In the study's own analysis: Cell counts per sample came from amplifying reference gene primers. Produced via immunoSEQ multiplex PCR; TCRdb's table is partial and in-frame only. The V and J calls and clone size come from that table; D and trimming were worked out from the DNA. The repertoire has 130,000 to 150,000 clones, 85% of them found once; the top ten carry roughly 3%. The CDR3 covers 14 residues. Germline CDR1 and CDR2: SGHRS and YFSETQ. Trimming stripped 1 base from V and 3 bases from J, with 8 bases between.

The chain combines TRBV5-1 with TRBJ1-5; D gene ambiguous. The source of this sequence is a woman aged 40 to 49 with active or convalescent COVID-19. The specimen sequenced was peripheral blood. CDR3 sequence: CASSLWGVNQPQHF. The CDR3, as DNA: TGCGCCAGCAGCTTGTGGGGAGTCAATCAGCCCCAGCATTTT. The variable domain in full, with the rest retrieved from reference TRBV5-1 and TRBJ1-5, is KAGVTQTPRYLIKTRGQQVTLSCSPISGHRSVSWYQQTPGQGLQFLFEYFSETQRNKGNFPGRFSGRQFSNSRSEMNVSTLELGDSALYLCASSLWGVNQPQHFGDGTRLSIL.